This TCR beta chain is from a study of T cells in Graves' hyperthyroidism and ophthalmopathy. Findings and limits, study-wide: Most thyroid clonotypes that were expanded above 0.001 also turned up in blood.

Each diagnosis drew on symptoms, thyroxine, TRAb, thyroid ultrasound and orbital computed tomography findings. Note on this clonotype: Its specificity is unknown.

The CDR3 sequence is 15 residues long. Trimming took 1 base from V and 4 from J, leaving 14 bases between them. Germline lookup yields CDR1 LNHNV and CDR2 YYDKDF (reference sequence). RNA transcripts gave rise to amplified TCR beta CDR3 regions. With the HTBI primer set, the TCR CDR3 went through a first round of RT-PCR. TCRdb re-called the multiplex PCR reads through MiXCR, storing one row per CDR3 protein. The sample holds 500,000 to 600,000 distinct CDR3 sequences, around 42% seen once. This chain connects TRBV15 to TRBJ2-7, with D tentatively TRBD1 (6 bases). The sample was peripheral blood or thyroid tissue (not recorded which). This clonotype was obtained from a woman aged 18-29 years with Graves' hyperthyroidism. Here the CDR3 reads CATSRARDTEYEQYF. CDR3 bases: TGTGCCACCAGCAGAGCTCGGGACACCGAGTACGAGCAGTACTTC.